This T cell receptor (beta chain) was found in a study of beta chain features in type 1 diabetes. Across the study: No patient-donor differences in age, gender, total cells or subset yield. Sorted cell examination encompassed 100 million to 110 million cells across all samples.

Expressed TCRB transcripts were sequenced because the isolated RNA had all been reverse transcribed beforehand. Some 3.3 million reads per sample on average were obtained from naive, central memory and regulatory T cell samples. Sequenced by immunoSEQ multiplex PCR; TCRdb stores in-frame clones only, minus some. Here the sample spans roughly 380,000 clones, about 19% being singletons. Study-level points and caveats: Diminished insertions and augmented deletions at VDJ junctions characterized type 1 diabetes patients.

This CDR3 comprises 14 residues. Trimming left V 4 bases short and J 0 bases short, with 11 bases between. Germline CDR1 reads SGHRS; CDR2 reads YFSETQ. Concerning this clone: The antigen remains unidentified.

The material sequenced was naive CD4+ T cells from blood. This rearrangement joins TRBV5-1 to TRBJ2-7, with D possibly matching TRBD1 (6 bases). The TCR originated in a woman aged 18 to 35 in good health. DNA for the CDR3: TGCGCCAGCAGCGCCCGGGACAACTCCTACGAGCAGTACTTC. Residues: CASSARDNSYEQYF.